This is a list of T cell receptor beta chains from one sample in a study of T cell responses to AZD1222 COVID-19 vaccine. Profiled with immunoSEQ multiplex PCR; TCRdb holds only in-frame clones, not every one. The sample yields roughly 160,000 clones, 91% seen once. Material: peripheral blood, obtained on day 0 of AZD1222 vaccination. All receptors derive from an adult in good health. Each CDR3 is given with its conserved first and last residue. D genes are given only for firm matches.

d_call j_call v_call cdr3_aa cdr3_nt
TRBD2 TRBJ2-3 TRBV6-2/TRBV6-3 CASSYTSGRGDTQYF TGTGCCAGCAGTTACACTAGCGGGAGAGGAGATACGCAGTATTTT
NA TRBJ1-1 TRBV3-1/TRBV3-2 CASKGVEAFF TGTGCCAGCAAAGGAGTTGAAGCTTTCTTT
TRBD2 TRBJ2-2 TRBV7-6 CASSTKLAGGPRELFF TGTGCCAGCAGCACAAAACTAGCGGGAGGGCCACGGGAGCTGTTTTTT
TRBD1 TRBJ1-6 TRBV30 CAWGGQGAISPLHF TGTGCCTGGGGGGGGCAGGGGGCGATTTCACCCCTCCACTTT
NA TRBJ1-2 TRBV29-1 CSVGSVGDYGYTF TGCAGCGTCGGCAGTGTCGGGGACTATGGCTACACCTTC
NA TRBJ1-1 TRBV5-5 CASSSSPEAFF TGTGCCAGCAGCTCGAGCCCTGAAGCTTTCTTT
NA TRBJ2-1 TRBV5-8 CASSLARTSRNYNEQFF TGTGCCAGCAGCTTGGCACGAACTAGCCGGAACTACAATGAGCAGTTCTTC
NA TRBJ1-3 TRBV28 CASSLPDAGNTIYF TGTGCCAGCAGTTTACCAGACGCTGGAAACACCATATATTTT
NA TRBJ1-6 TRBV4-3 CASSQGARDNSPLHF TGCGCCAGCAGCCAAGGGGCGAGGGATAATTCACCCCTCCACTTT
TRBD1 TRBJ2-7 TRBV9 CASSVTGTGGLEQYF TGTGCCAGCAGCGTTACCGGGACAGGGGGCCTCGAGCAGTACTTC